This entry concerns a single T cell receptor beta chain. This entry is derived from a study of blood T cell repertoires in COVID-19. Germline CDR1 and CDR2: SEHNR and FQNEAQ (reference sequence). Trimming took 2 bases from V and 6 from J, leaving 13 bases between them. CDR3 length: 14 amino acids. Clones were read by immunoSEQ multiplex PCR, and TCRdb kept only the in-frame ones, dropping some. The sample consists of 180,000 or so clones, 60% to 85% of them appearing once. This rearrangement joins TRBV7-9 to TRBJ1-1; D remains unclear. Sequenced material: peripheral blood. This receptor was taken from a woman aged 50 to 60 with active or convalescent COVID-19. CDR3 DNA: TGTGCCAGCAGCTTAACTTTAGCGACTTCTGAAGCTTTCTTT. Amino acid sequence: CASSLTLATSEAFF.